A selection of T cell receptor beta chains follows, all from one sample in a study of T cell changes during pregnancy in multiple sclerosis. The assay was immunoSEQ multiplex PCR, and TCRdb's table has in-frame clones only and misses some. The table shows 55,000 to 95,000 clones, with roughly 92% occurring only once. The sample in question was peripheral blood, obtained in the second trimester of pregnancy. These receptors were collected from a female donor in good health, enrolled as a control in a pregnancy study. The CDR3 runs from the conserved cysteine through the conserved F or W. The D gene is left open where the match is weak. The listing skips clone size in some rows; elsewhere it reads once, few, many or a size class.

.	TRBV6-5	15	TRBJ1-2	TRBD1	TGTGCCAGCATCTCTCCCAGGACAGGGCAAGGGGGCTACACCTTC	CASISPRTGQGGYTF
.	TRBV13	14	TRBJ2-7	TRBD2	TGTGCCAGCAGCTCGGGGGGGAGGCTCTACGAGCAGTACTTC	CASSSGGRLYEQYF
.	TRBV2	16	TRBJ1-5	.	TGTGCCAGCAGTGACTGGTTATTGGCAGGGGAACAGCCCCAGCATTTT	CASSDWLLAGEQPQHF
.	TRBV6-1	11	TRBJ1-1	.	TGTGCCACTTTAATGAACACTGAAGCTTTCTTT	CATLMNTEAFF
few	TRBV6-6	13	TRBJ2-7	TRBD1	TGTGCCACTGGACAGGGCCCAACCTACGAGCAGTACTTC	CATGQGPTYEQYF
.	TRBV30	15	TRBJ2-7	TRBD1	TGTGCCTGGAGTAGATCCGGGACAGGGGAATACGAGCAGTACTTC	CAWSRSGTGEYEQYF
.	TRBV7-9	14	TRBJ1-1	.	TGTGCCAGCAGCTCCTGGACAGTTAACACTGAAGCTTTCTTT	CASSSWTVNTEAFF
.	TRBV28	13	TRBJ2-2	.	TGTGCCAGCTCCGGGGCGAACACCGGGGAGCTGTTTTTT	CASSGANTGELFF
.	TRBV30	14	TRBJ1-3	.	TGTGCCTGGGGAGAGGGCAACAATCCAAACACCATATATTTT	CAWGEGNNPNTIYF
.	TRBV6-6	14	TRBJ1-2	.	TGTGCCAGCAGTTACTCGGAAGGGACTTATGGCTACACCTTC	CASSYSEGTYGYTF
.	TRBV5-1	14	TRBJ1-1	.	TGCGCCAGCACCGTAGGGGTCGAGGCCACTGAAGCTTTCTTT	CASTVGVEATEAFF
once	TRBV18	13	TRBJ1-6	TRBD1	TGTGCCAGCTCACCGACAGGGATTTCACCCCTCCACTTT	CASSPTGISPLHF